Here is one T cell receptor (beta chain) with its context. What it binds is unknown. The data are from a study of PD-L1 blockade in urothelial cancer. About the study: When patients started atezolizumab in the mid-2010s, it was given at 1,200 mg intravenously every 3 weeks. Findings and caveats of the study: Below-median pretreatment blood TCR clonality was a predictor of better survival.

Spike-ins of synthetic TCR analog templates went into each PCR. Method: immunoSEQ multiplex PCR; TCRdb's copy keeps in-frame clones and lacks some. The profile shows some 75,000 clones, approximately 90% of them singletons. Looked up from germline, CDR1 is MNHEY and CDR2 is SMNVEV (reference sequence). Germline trimming cut 2 bases from V and 8 bases from J; bases unmatched to any gene: 9. This CDR3 has 15 amino acids. The time point denotes: peripheral blood 6 weeks after treatment start. The clonotype originates from a woman of 80 years or more with urothelial cancer. The input for sequencing was PBMCs, taken around atezolizumab (anti-PD-L1) treatment. The rearrangement links TRBV27 to TRBJ2-7, with TRBD1 matching 10 bases. CDR3 sequence reads: CASSLGPGQGLKQYF. CDR3 in DNA: TGTGCCAGCAGTTTAGGGCCGGGACAGGGGTTGAAGCAGTACTTC.